Sequencing of this TCR beta chain was carried out in a study of shared clonotypes between healthy human individuals. Findings and limits, study-wide: Roughly 5% of naive CD4 clonotypes were common to a few donors.

Researchers ran the assay at a deep level. Profiled with immunoSEQ multiplex PCR; TCRdb holds only in-frame clones, not every one. The table includes 650,000 to 700,000 clones, about 90% detected once. For this clone: What it binds is not known.

Per germline, CDR1 SGHAT and CDR2 FQNNGV. This CDR3 contains 14 residues. The V gene lost 5 bases and the J gene lost 5 bases, with 16 bases spanning the gap. The material sequenced was memory CD8+ T cells from PBMCs. Described subset: CD45RO+ cells pooled with CCR7-negative TemRA cells. This chain links TRBV11-2 with TRBJ2-7, with D perhaps matching TRBD1 or TRBD2 (5 bases each). The source is a man between 18 and 35 years old in good health. Some clones in this sample may be carry-over from other donors' samples. The CDR3 here is CASSRDPPVNEQYF. CDR3 sequence (DNA): TGTGCCAGCAGCCGGGACCCTCCGGTGAACGAGCAGTACTTC.